This T cell receptor beta chain was recovered during a study of blood T cell repertoires in COVID-19. For the study at large: Acute-phase and convalescent COVID-19 samples originated in the United States, Italy and Spain. Sample material is recorded as cDNA or gDNA derived from T cells, B-cell-depleted T cells, or PBMCs.

The data were produced by immunoSEQ multiplex PCR, yet TCRdb's version contains in-frame clones alone and is incomplete. The sample gives some 170,000 clones, approximately 89% of which show up once; 8.2% is in the top ten. The CDR3 length is 15 residues. The germline V gene has CDR1 LGHDT and CDR2 YNNKEL (reference sequence). V lost 4 bases to trimming and J lost 1 base, with 8 bases between them. The sequence derives from a woman in her fifties or sixties with acute or convalescent COVID-19. Sequenced input: peripheral blood. V usage is TRBV3-1 (or the pseudogene TRBV3-2) and J usage is TRBJ2-6; a weak D match, TRBD2 (5 bases). The CDR3 DNA sequence: TGTGCCAGCAGCCTCGGACTTTCTGGGGCCAACGTCCTGACTTTC. As protein: CASSLGLSGANVLTF.